Listed here are 10 T cell receptor beta chains from one sample, sequenced in a study of blood T cell repertoires in COVID-19. Profiling relied on immunoSEQ multiplex PCR, and the TCRdb table lists in-frame clones only, not all of them. Of around 400,000 clones listed, under 85% are singletons. The sample taken for sequencing was PBMCs or T cells enriched from blood (not recorded which). Source of these receptors: a woman in her forties or fifties who had recovered from COVID-19.

The V call is TRBV5-1, the J call TRBJ1-3, with D possibly matching TRBD1 (6 bases). V was shortened by 3 bases and J by 0 bases, with 13 bases between the two germline ends. CDR1 and CDR2 from the germline V gene are SGHRS and YFSETQ. This CDR3 is built from 16 residues. As DNA, the CDR3 is TGCGCCAGCAGCTCGCGGACAGCAGACTCTGGAAACACCATATATTTT. As protein: CASSSRTADSGNTIYF.

CDR3 in amino acids: CASTRKGQMNTEAFF. The CDR3 DNA reads TGTGCCAGTACTAGAAAGGGACAGATGAACACTGAAGCTTTCTTT. J is TRBJ1-1 and V is TRBV19; 7 nucleotides align to TRBD1. Germline V gene lookup returns CDR1 LNHDA and CDR2 SQIVND (reference sequence). This CDR3 spans 15 amino acids. V lost 7 bases and J lost 0; bases outside the gene matches: 8. The variable domain in full, completed from reference TRBV19 and TRBJ1-1, reads DGGITQSPKYLFRKEGQNVTLSCEQNLNHDAMYWYRQDPGQGLRLIYYSQIVNDFQKGDIAEGYSVSREKKESFPLTVTSAQKNPTAFYLCASTRKGQMNTEAFFGQGTRLTVV.

This clone showed up just a few times. The chain uses TRBV4-3 and TRBJ1-6; D gene ambiguous. The germline CDR1 and CDR2 sequences are LGHNA and YSLEER. CDR3 length: 17 residues. V gave up 0 bases and J gave up 0 bases, with 9 bases separating them. CDR3: CASSQDPVVSYNSPLHF. The CDR3 DNA follows: TGCGCCAGCAGCCAAGACCCGGTAGTCTCCTATAATTCACCCCTCCACTTT.

The chain couples TRBV7-8 to TRBJ1-3; D is uncertain. Germline-derived CDR1 and CDR2 are SGHVS and FQNEAQ. Trimming removed 5 bases at V and 0 bases at J, with 11 bases between. The CDR3 runs 15 residues. The CDR3: CASSAARSSGNTIYF. CDR3 coding DNA: TGTGCCAGCAGCGCCGCCAGAAGCTCTGGAAACACCATATATTTT.

V gene TRBV7-2 combines with J gene TRBJ1-1, with D possibly being TRBD1 (5 bases). The CDR3 is 14 amino acids. Germline values: CDR1 SGHTA, CDR2 FQGNSA. V was trimmed by 5 bases and J by 5 bases, leaving 15 bases between them. In nucleotides, the CDR3 is TGTGCCAGCAGCCAGGGCGTAAGTAGGACTGAAGCTTTCTTT. It codes for CASSQGVSRTEAFF.

This clone was observed once. This chain uses TRBV3-1 (or the pseudogene TRBV3-2) with TRBJ2-7; TRBD1 matches at 8 bases. The length of the CDR3 is 16 residues. Germline V gives CDR1 LGHDT, CDR2 YNNKEL (reference sequence). V shed 0 bases, J shed 0 bases, and the junction held 4 bases outside the gene matches. The DNA for the CDR3 is TGTGCCAGCAGCCAAGATGCAGGGGGCGGCTCCTACGAGCAGTACTTC. It translates to CASSQDAGGGSYEQYF.

As DNA, the CDR3 is TGTGCCAGCAGTTCCGGACAGGCGAGTCGAGCGAATGAAGTGCCCCTCCACTTT. Protein: CASSSGQASRANEVPLHF. This sequence joins TRBV6-2 or TRBV6-3 and TRBJ1-6, with 7 nucleotides matching TRBD1. This CDR3 region has 18 residues. The germline gives CDR1 MNHEY, CDR2 SVGEGT. The V gene end was trimmed by 4 bases and the J gene end by 13 bases; junction bases not matched to a gene: 22.

The chain couples TRBV11-3 to TRBJ1-3; the D gene is possibly TRBD1 (5 bases). V was shortened by 6 bases and J by 0 bases, with 15 bases between the two germline ends. The CDR3 covers 16 residues. The germline CDR1 and CDR2 sequences are SGHNT and YENEEA. The CDR3 nucleotides are TGTGCCAGCAGACCCGACAGTGCCTCCTCTGGAAACACCATATATTTT. It specifies CASRPDSASSGNTIYF.

The J gene is TRBJ1-1, the V gene TRBV18; D perhaps matches TRBD1 (6 bases). Deletions cut 4 bases from V and 1 base from J, with 13 bases between. The germline V gene encodes CDR1 KGHSH and CDR2 LQKENI. This CDR3 has 15 amino acids. The CDR3 region has the DNA TGTGCCAGCTCACGCTTACAGGGCGGGAACACTGAAGCTTTCTTT. Translation: CASSRLQGGNTEAFF. The entire variable domain, with the rest obtained from reference TRBV18 and TRBJ1-1, is as follows: NAGVMQNPRHLVRRRGQEARLRCSPMKGHSHVYWYRQLPEEGLKFMVYLQKENIIDESGMPKERFSAEFPKEGPSILRIQQVVRGDSAAYFCASSRLQGGNTEAFFGQGTRLTVV.

This clone was detected only a few times. This chain links TRBV15 with TRBJ1-5; 11 nucleotides match TRBD1. The CDR3 length is 14 residues. Germline trimming cut 6 bases from V and 6 bases from J; bases unmatched to any gene: 4. CDR1 LNHNV and CDR2 YYDKDF come from the germline V gene (reference sequence). CDR3 sequence reads: CATRGQGDLQPQHF. Here the CDR3 DNA reads TGTGCCACCAGGGGACAGGGGGACCTTCAGCCCCAGCATTTT.